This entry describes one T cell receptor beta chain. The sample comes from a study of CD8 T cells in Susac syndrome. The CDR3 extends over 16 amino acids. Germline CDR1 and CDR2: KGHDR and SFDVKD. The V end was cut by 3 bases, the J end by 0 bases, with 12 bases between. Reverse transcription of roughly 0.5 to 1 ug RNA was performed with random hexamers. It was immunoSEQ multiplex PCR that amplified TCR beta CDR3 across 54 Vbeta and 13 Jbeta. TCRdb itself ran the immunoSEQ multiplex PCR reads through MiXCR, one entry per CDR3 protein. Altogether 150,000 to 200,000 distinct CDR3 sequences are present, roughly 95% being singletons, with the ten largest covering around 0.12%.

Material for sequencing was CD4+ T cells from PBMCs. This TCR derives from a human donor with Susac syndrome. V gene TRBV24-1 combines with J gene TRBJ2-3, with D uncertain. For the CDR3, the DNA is TGTGCCACCAGTGATGGTGCAGGATCTAGCACAGATACGCAGTATTTT. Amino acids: CATSDGAGSSTDTQYF.